This T cell receptor (beta chain) was observed in a study of blood T cell repertoires in COVID-19. Study-level information: Sites across the United States, Italy and Spain contributed samples from acute and convalescent COVID-19. From T cells, B-cell-depleted T cells, or PBMCs came the material, which was cDNA or gDNA.

In the source study's methods: Cell counts per sample came from amplifying reference gene primers. Profiled with immunoSEQ multiplex PCR; TCRdb holds only in-frame clones, not every one. V and J calls and clone size are copied from that table; D and trimming were computed from the DNA. The sample includes approximately 470,000 clones, roughly 88% of them seen just once. This CDR3 is built from 14 residues. J gave up 8 bases and V 4 bases, and 5 bases lay outside the gene matches. Germline V CDR1 and CDR2: LGHNT, FRNRAP. This sequence was found in a human donor in a cohort sampled during active COVID-19. V and J are TRBV12-5 and TRBJ1-1; 12 bases align to TRBD1. The specimen sequenced was peripheral blood. Written as DNA, the CDR3 is TGTGCTAGTGGTTCGGGACAGGGGGCCTCAGAAGCTTTCTTT. As protein: CASGSGQGASEAFF. Together with reference TRBV12-5 and TRBJ1-1, the CDR3 gives the full variable domain: DARVTQTPRHKVTEMGQEVTMRCQPILGHNTVFWYRQTMMQGLELLAYFRNRAPLDDSGMPKDRFSAEMPDATLATLKIQPSEPRDSAVYFCASGSGQGASEAFFGQGTRLTVV.